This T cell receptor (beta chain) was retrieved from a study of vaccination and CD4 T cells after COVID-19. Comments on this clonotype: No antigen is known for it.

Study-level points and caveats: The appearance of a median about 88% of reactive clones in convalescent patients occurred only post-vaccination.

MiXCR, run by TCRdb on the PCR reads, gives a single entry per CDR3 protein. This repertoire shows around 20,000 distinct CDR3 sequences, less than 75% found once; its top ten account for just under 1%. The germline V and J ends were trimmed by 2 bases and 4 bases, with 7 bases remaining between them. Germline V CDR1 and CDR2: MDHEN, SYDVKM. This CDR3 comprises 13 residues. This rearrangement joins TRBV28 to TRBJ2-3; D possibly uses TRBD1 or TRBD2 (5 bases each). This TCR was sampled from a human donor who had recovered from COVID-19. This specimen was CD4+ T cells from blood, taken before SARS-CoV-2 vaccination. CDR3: CASSLGGPDTQYF. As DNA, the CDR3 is TGTGCCAGCAGTTTAGGGGGACCAGATACGCAGTATTTT.